The source of this T cell receptor beta chain is a study of cytomegalovirus exposure and HLA in healthy donors (dated by TCRdb to 2016 to 2017). Some background on the complete study: An earlier analysis of some 500 of the donors reported about 290 Gb of sequence data and 100 million to 130 million unique TCR beta sequences from some 180 million T cells. The aim of the study was to test whether cataloging public T cell receptors could identify signatures of past pathogen exposure. A later analysis re-analyzed previously published TCR beta repertoires from 666 donors and added high-resolution HLA genotyping to study TCR occurrence patterns. Typing coverage varied by locus: about 629-630 donors for A, B, C, DRB1 and DQB1; around 560 for DQA1; more than 600 for DPA1; fewer than 480 for DPB1. High-throughput TCR immunosequencing, statistical association of individual TCRs with disease status, and machine learning were combined to predict cytomegalovirus infection status. Because of strong linkage in the cohort, four to six DR-DQ haplotypes were treated as single units for association and clustering. In an earlier analysis of around 540 of the donors, high-throughput TCR beta sequencing was used to judge whether each TCR beta V gene segment behaved as functional or pseudogenic. A separate validation cohort of approximately 120 different subjects was used in addition to the 666-subject first cohort. Among the roughly 400 genotyped donors, more than 70% belonged to the genetic ancestry cluster associated with self-reported Caucasian donors. HLA typing covered class I and class II loci at four-digit resolution. All discovery cohort repertoires had been generated on a single sequencing platform. A later genetic analysis took genome-wide SNP genotypes for about 55% of the 666 donors and used that subset as a discovery cohort. The study profiled the T cell repertoires of 550 to 700 subjects by immunosequencing and related them to cytomegalovirus serostatus. Rather than drawing on any new phenotypic data, the later analysis identified candidate immune exposures from TCR beta sequences and the way those sequences occurred across donors. Donor age, sex, ethnicity and CMV serostatus were compiled together with the repertoire data. Across 300 to 500 genotyped donors of the cohort, an average of about 240,000 unique TCR beta nucleotide sequences per donor were sequenced, and 15% to 20% of those sequences were non-productive. Roughly 310 gigabases of sequencing data and some 85 million unique TCR sequences were included in an early release covering around 600 HLA-typed donors. What the research found in general, with its limitations: In vitro tests confirmed that a few of the cytomegalovirus-associated TCR beta chains recognize cytomegalovirus antigens. Most TCR sequences were seen in very few donors, while some public TCRs were found in many individuals. Because some donors lacked HLA typing at each locus, the association tests relied only on the typed subset. Correlated functional status among segregating V segments might reflect linkage disequilibrium, but an unknown experimental factor could not be ruled out. Immune exposure information for the cohort was limited to CMV serostatus. V-gene and J-gene trimming of TCR beta chains was associated with a missense DCLRE1C variant in a later genetic analysis, and the association was replicated in an independent cohort. Because counts were too low, about 18 rarely observed V segments, including chromosome 9 orphons, were excluded from the earlier analysis of 587 of the donors. In both the original and validation cohorts, the classifier was reported to diagnose cytomegalovirus status with high specificity and sensitivity. In a later analysis, the rate of TCR association differed among HLA loci, with DRB1 alleles having the most associated TCRs and HLA-C alleles having the fewest. In a later analysis, HLA-associated TCR beta chains showed more clonal expansion and lower generation probabilities than non-associated chains that were equally common. A group of highly shared sequence variants was considered likely to be a technical artifact of the sequencing pipeline. Sequencing depth was assumed to be roughly uniform across donors in the presence/absence analyses, though that assumption may not hold. Most CMV-associated TCR beta chains appeared to be HLA-restricted in a later analysis, and the HLA associations seemed to be driven largely by CMV exposure. A further reported finding was that TCR beta sequences accurately predicted the HLA-A and HLA-B alleles for most subjects in the first cohort. Specific HLA alleles were associated with 15,000 to 20,000 TCR beta sequences at a false discovery rate of 0.05 in a later analysis. This cohort had only TCR beta chains sequenced, and the lack of alpha or paired-chain data limited which features could be detected. A later genetic analysis reported fewer N-insertions in productive TCRs among donors in an Asian-associated ancestry cluster than the roughly 700-donor mean. Broadly in line with IMGT annotations, most TCR beta V segments showed up in productive rearrangements about 87% or about 30% of the time in an earlier analysis of a few hundred of the donors. The study listed approximately 150 TCR beta chains as associated with cytomegalovirus. Strong co-occurrence of HLA alleles, especially DR and DQ, made assigning TCR associations to individual alleles difficult. Some IMGT-functional V segments, including TRBV6-2 and TRBV6-3, could not be distinguished by the 87-base-pair reads and were therefore excluded. According to a later analysis, parvovirus B19, influenza, CMV and Epstein-Barr virus appeared linked to several top co-occurrence clusters. The authors suggested that the approach could potentially be generalized to other disease states and immunological phenotypes.

The library was made by the immunoSEQ multiplex PCR assay. A mixture of 60 forward primers for TCR Vbeta segments and 13 reverse primers for TCR Jbeta segments was used in the multiplex PCR. Amplification of the CDR3 region of rearranged TCR beta genes was performed with a multiplex PCR assay on genomic DNA. Amplified TCR beta libraries were sequenced as 87-base-pair reads on the Illumina HiSeq System. The study's processing was this. A later analysis counted some 80 million unique TCR beta chains across the 666 repertoires, and some 12 million of these chains were shared by at least two donors. To remove PCR and sequencing errors, raw reads were error-corrected and collapsed into unique sequences using a nearest-neighbor algorithm that merged closely related sequences. Alignment of CDR3 sequences to IMGT reference sequences was used to assign V, D and J gene segments. For a sequence to be retained, at least a six-nucleotide match to both a V gene segment and a J gene segment was required. Rearrangements were classified as productive when the CDR3 lacked stop codons and remained in frame with V and J, and all other rearrangements were classified as non-productive. Following IMGT convention, CDR3 was defined as the stretch from the second conserved V-encoded cysteine up to the conserved J-encoded phenylalanine. Sequences without an unambiguous match to a single V gene segment were excluded from the earlier analysis of 587 of the donors. In an earlier analysis of several hundred of the donors, V segments were called functional above 56.7% productive rearrangements and were called segregating when the between-donor standard deviation exceeded 5%. To diagnose cytomegalovirus status from the catalog of TCR beta chain sequences, a statistical classification framework was built. In a later analysis, TCR nucleotide sequences were compared against IMGT/GENE-DB human TR gene sequences so that V and J genes could be assigned. A later analysis assigned CDR3 sequences and most-parsimonious VDJ recombination scenarios with the TCRdist pipeline. In a later analysis, every TCR beta chain was defined by the combination of its CDR3 amino acid sequence and its V-gene family, and reads without a unique V-gene family were dropped. In a later analysis, 450 to 600 highly shared, low-generation-probability nucleotide sequences were removed to address suspected cross-contamination and a sequencing artifact. For each public chain, a later analysis derived a clonal expansion index from normalized ranks of inferred template counts within each repertoire. A later analysis computed generation probabilities with a VDJ recombination model fitted to out-of-frame rearrangements, and checked the results against IGoR. A later analysis scored TCR-TCR, TCR-HLA and TCR-CMV co-occurrence with hypergeometric tests, applying a repertoire-size bias correction to TCR pairs. In a later analysis, false discovery rates were estimated by permuting HLA or CMV assignments 20 times. A later analysis grouped co-occurring TCRs with DBSCAN, adding TCRdist sequence similarity when clustering within HLA-allele-positive subsets. For co-occurrence clustering, repertoires with fewer than 30,000 or more than 120,000 public chains were excluded, along with roughly 5 repertoires with anomalous nucleotide sharing. The table comes from immuneACCESS by way of TCRdb, which keeps in-frame sequences with V and J called. Part of the clones is missing from these tables; in studies checked, under half for an unresolved V gene and the rest for unknown reasons. V and J calls and clone size follow that table, whereas D and trimming were derived from the DNA. The sample table on file contains approximately 50,000 clones. Of the sample, about 2.5% is held by the ten largest clones.

The cohort comprised fewer than 750 healthy bone marrow donors. Cohort members were all nominally healthy when sampled, although unrecorded immune exposures were likely present. The donor was CMV seronegative and was included in the group of about 350 seronegative cohort members. Each donor provided a peripheral blood sample, and peripheral blood mononuclear cells were used for TCR beta sequencing. The Qiagen DNeasy Blood Extraction Kit was used to extract genomic DNA from the blood cell samples. V gives up 3 bases and J gives up 3 bases, and the segment between their germline ends measures 12 bases. The CDR3 sequence holds 15 residues, the cysteine and phenylalanine included. Left in the record is the CDR3 DNA by itself, 45 bases read in frame from the first base. Looking up the germline V gene (reference sequence) yields CDR1 MNHEY and CDR2 SMNVEV. A remark on this clone: This clone's antigen is unknown.

This clonotype was sampled from a female donor in good health and CMV-seronegative. The V gene is TRBV27 and the J gene is TRBJ2-1; a tentative D call is TRBD2 (6 bases match). Sequenced input: PBMCs. The sequenced DNA is TGTGCCAGCAGTTTTTCCGGGACTCACTACAATGAGCAGTTCTTC. Its protein reads: CASSFSGTHYNEQFF.